Here is one T cell receptor beta chain with its context. The data originate from a study of response to subunit inactivated influenza vaccine. TCRdb called the RT-PCR reads again in MiXCR, with one record for every CDR3 protein. Here the sample spans some 540,000 distinct CDR3 sequences, approximately 24% being singletons. J lost 9 bases, V lost 7 bases, and 9 bases had no gene match. CDR3 length: 14 residues. Germline V gene data show CDR1 as LNHDA and CDR2 as SQIVND (reference sequence). These sequences were also reported in another study, on T cells expressing NK-cell markers. That investigation notes: With UMIs, 5'RACE template switching was used to make TCR beta cDNA.

The V call is TRBV19, the J call TRBJ1-6, with 7 bases identical to TRBD1. The receptor's source is a man over 45 who received an inactivated influenza vaccine. Specimen: CD4+ T cells sorted from PBMCs, collected approximately 13 days after vaccination. In DNA, the CDR3 is TGTGCCAGTACCCCGACAGGGTCTGGTTCACCCCTCCACTTT. It specifies CASTPTGSGSPLHF.